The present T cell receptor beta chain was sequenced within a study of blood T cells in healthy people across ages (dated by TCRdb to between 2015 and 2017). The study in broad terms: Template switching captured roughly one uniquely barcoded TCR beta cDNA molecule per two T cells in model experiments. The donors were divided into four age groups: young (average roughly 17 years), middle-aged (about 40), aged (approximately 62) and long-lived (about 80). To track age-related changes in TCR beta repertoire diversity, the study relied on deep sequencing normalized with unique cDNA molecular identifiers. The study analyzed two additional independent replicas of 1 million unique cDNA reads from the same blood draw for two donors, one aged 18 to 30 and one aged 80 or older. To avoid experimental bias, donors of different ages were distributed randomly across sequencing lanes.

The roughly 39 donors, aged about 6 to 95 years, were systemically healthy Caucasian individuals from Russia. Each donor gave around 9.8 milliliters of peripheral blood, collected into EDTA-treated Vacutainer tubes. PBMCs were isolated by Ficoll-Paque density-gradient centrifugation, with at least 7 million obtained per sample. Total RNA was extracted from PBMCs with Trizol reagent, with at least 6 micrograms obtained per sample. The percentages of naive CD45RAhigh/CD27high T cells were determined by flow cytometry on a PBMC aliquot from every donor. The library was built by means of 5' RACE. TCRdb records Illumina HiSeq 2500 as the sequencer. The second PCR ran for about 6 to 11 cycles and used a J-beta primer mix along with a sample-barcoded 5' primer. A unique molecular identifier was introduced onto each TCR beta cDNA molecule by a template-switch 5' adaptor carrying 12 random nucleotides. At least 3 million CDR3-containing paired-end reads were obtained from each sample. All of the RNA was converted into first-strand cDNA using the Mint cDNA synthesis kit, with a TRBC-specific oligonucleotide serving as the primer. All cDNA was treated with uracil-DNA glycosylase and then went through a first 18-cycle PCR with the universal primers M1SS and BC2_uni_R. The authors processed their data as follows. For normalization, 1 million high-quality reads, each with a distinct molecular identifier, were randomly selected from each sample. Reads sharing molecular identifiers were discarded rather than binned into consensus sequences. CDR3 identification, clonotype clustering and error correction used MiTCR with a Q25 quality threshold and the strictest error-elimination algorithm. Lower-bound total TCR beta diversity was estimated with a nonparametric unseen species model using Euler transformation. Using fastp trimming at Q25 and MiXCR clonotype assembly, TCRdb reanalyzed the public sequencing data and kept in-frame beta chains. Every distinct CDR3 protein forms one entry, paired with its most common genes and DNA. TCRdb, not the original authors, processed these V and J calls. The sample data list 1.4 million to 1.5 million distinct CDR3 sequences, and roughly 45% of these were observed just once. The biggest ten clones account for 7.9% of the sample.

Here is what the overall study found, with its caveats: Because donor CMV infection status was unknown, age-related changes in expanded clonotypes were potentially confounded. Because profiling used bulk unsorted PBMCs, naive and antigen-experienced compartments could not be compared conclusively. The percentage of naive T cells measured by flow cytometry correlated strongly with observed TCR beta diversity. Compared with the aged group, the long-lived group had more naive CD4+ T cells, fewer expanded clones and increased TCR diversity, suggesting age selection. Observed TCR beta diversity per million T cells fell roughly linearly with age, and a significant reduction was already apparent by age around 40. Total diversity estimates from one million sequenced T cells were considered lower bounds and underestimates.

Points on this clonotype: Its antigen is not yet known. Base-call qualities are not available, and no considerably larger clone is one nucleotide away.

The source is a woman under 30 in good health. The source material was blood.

The sequence in DNA is TGTGCCAGCAGCTTACCCTCCGTAGTAGCGCGAATCCGATCCTACGAGCAGTACTTC. It specifies CASSLPSVVARIRSYEQYF. This chain joins TRBV7-2 to TRBJ2-7, and possibly TRBD2, on 5 matching bases. Including cysteine and phenylalanine, the CDR3 has 19 amino acids. Only the CDR3 part of the read is kept: 57 bases, read in frame from the first base. V is reduced by 2 bases and J by 1 base, leaving a spacing of 24 bases between them. As encoded in the germline V gene, CDR1 is SGHTA while CDR2 is FQGNSA.